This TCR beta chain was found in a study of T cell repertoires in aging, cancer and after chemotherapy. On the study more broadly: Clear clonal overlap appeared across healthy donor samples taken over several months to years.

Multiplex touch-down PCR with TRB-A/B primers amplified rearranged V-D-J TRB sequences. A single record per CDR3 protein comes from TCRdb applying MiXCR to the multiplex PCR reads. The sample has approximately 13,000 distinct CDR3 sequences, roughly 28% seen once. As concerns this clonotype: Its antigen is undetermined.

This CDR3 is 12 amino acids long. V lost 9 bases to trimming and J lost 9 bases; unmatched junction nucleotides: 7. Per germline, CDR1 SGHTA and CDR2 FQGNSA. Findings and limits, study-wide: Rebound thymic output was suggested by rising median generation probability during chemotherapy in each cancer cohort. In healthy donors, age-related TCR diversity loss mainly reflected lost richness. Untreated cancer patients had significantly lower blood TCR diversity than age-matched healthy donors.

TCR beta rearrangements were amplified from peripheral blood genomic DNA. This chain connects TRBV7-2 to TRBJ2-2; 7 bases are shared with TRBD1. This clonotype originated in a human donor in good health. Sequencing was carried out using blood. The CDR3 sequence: CARVRGTRELFF. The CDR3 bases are TGTGCCAGGGTCAGGGGGACCCGGGAGCTGTTTTTT.